This T cell receptor beta chain was sequenced for a study of T and B cells in COVID-19 patients. In the study overall: Peripheral blood came from COVID-19 patients with active infection or after recovery. At median age around 37 years, recovered patients were younger than active-infection patients at about 62. Study-wide points: The recovered cohort had 2,000 to 3,000 exclusive TCR clusters, including 30 or so low generation probability clusters. Active COVID-19 showed highly clonal TRB repertoires; recovery showed diversity and richness above healthy donors.

BIOMED2 TRB-A/B primer pools were used in multiplex TRB PCR. TCRdb fed the multiplex PCR reads into MiXCR, producing one record per CDR3 protein. The sample has a few thousand distinct CDR3 sequences, about 25% seen once. There are a few counts of this clonotype. Its antigen is still unknown. CDR1 and CDR2 (germline): LNHDA, SQIVND (reference sequence). The ends lost 7 bases at V and 4 bases at J; junction bases unmatched: 7. CDR3 length equals 15 residues. TRB was amplified from approximately 250-480 ng of blood genomic DNA. The sample taken for sequencing was blood. V is TRBV19 and J is TRBJ2-2; 9 nucleotides match TRBD1. The TCR originated in a human donor with active COVID-19. The CDR3 protein is CASNTGTGSTGELFF. The CDR3 DNA sequence: TGTGCCAGTAATACCGGGACAGGGTCCACCGGGGAGCTGTTTTTT.